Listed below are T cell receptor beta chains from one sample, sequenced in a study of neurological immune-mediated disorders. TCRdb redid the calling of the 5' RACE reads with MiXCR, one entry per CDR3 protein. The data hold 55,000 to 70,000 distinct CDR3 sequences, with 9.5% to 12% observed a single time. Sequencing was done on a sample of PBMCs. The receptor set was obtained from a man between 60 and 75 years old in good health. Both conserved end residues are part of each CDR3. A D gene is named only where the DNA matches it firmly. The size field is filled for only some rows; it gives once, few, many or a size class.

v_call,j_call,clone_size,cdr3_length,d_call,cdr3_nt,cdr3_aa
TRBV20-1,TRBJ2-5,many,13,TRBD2,TGCAGTGCGCCACTAGCGGGGGAAGAGACCCAGTACTTC,CSAPLAGEETQYF
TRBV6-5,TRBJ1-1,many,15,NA,TGTGCCAGCAGTTACTCGCCAGCCTTGAACACTGAAGCTTTCTTT,CASSYSPALNTEAFF
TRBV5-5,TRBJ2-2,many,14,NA,TGTGCCAGCAGCTTGTACGCGAACACCGGGGAGCTGTTTTTT,CASSLYANTGELFF
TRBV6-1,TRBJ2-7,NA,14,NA,TGTGCCAGCAGTGAAGCCCAGGGGACGGGCGAGCAGTACTTC,CASSEAQGTGEQYF
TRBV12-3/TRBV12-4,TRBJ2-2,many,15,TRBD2,TGTGCCAGCAGTCCAGTAGGGCTAGCGGGCGGGGAGCTGTTTTTT,CASSPVGLAGGELFF
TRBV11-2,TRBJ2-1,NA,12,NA,TGTGCCAGCAGCCACGGGGAGGATGAGCAGTTCTTC,CASSHGEDEQFF
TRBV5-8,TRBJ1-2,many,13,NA,TGTGCCAGCAGGGGACACCGCGCCGATGGCTACACCTTC,CASRGHRADGYTF
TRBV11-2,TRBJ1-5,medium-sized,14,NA,TGTGCCAGCAGCTTAGACCAGGGCAATCAGCCCCAGCATTTT,CASSLDQGNQPQHF
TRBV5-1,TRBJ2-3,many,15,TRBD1,TGCGCCAGCAGCTTGGGACAGGGGAACACAGATACGCAGTATTTT,CASSLGQGNTDTQYF
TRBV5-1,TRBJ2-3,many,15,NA,TGCGCCAGCAGCCCTAAAAGCGGTTTTCCAGATACGCAGTATTTT,CASSPKSGFPDTQYF
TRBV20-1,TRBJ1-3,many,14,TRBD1,TGCAGTGCCGACAGGGGGCCTTCTGGAAACACCATATATTTT,CSADRGPSGNTIYF
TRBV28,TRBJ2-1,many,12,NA,TGTGCCAGCAGGTCGGCCCCGGGGGAGCAGTTCTTC,CASRSAPGEQFF
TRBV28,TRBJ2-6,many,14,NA,TGTGCCAGCCGAGCGAGGTCTGGGGCCAACGTCCTGACTTTC,CASRARSGANVLTF
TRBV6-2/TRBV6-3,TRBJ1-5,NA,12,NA,TGTGCCAGCAGCCCCGCCTATCAGCCCCACTATTTT,CASSPAYQPHYF
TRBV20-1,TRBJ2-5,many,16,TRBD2,TGCAGTGCTACGGGACTAGCGGGGGGGAACCAAGAGACCCAGTACTTC,CSATGLAGGNQETQYF
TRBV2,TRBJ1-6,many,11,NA,TGTGCCAGCATTGGGGATTCACCCCTCCACTTT,CASIGDSPLHF
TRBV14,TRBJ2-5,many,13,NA,TGTGCCAGCAGCCTCGGGTTCAAAGAGACCCAGTACTTC,CASSLGFKETQYF
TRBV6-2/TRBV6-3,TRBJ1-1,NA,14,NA,TGTGCCAGCAGTTCCCGACAGACGAACACTGAAGCTTTCTTT,CASSSRQTNTEAFF
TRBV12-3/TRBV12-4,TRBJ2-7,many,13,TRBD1,TGTGCCAGCAGTCGATCGGACAGGGAACAGGAGTACTTC,CASSRSDREQEYF
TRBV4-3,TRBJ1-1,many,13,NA,TGCGCCAGCAGCCGCGACGGCAACACTGAAGCTTTCTTT,CASSRDGNTEAFF
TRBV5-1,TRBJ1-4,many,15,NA,TGCGCCAGCAGCTTGGTAGGACAGTCAGGTGAAAAACTGTTTTTT,CASSLVGQSGEKLFF
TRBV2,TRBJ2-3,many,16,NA,TGTGCCAGCAGTGAAAAGCCGGGACCGCGCACAGATACGCAGTATTTT,CASSEKPGPRTDTQYF
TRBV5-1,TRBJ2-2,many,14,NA,TGCGCCAGCAGCTCGGCGGGCGGATCCGGGGAGCTGTTTTTT,CASSSAGGSGELFF
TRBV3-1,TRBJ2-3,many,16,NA,TGTGCCAGCAGCCAAGATATGGGGGCGGGTGCAGATACGCAGTATTTT,CASSQDMGAGADTQYF
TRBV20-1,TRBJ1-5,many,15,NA,TGCAGTGCTAGAGAAGATAGGGGGGGGGATCAGCCCCAGCATTTT,CSAREDRGGDQPQHF
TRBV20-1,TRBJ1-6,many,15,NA,TGCAGTGCTAGAGATCCCCGGGGCCATAATTCACCCCTCCACTTT,CSARDPRGHNSPLHF
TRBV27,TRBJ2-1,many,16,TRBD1,TGTGCCAGCACCGTAAGACAGGGGGCGAACAACAATGAGCAGTTCTTC,CASTVRQGANNNEQFF
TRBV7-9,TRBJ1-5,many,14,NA,TGTGCCAGCAGCTTAGACCGGGATGGGAAGCCCCAGCATTTT,CASSLDRDGKPQHF
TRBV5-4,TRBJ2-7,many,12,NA,TGTGCCAGCAGCTTGGAGAGGGTCGAGCAGTACTTC,CASSLERVEQYF
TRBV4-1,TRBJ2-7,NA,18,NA,TGCGCCAGCAGCCAACTGTACTTTGTCGGGATCCACACCTACGAGCAGTACTTC,CASSQLYFVGIHTYEQYF
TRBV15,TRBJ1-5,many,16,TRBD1,TGTGCCACCAGCAGAGGTGACAGGGAAAGCAATCAGCCCCAGCATTTT,CATSRGDRESNQPQHF
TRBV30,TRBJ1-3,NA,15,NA,TGTGCCTGGAGTGAACCCAGGGACCCTGGAAACACCATATATTTT,CAWSEPRDPGNTIYF
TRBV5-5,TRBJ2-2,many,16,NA,TGTGCCAGCAGATCCGGACATGGGGGGCAAAACGGGGAGCTGTTTTTT,CASRSGHGGQNGELFF
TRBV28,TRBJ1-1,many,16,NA,TGTGCCAGCAGTTCCTGGTCTGCGGGGGTATACACTGAAGCTTTCTTT,CASSSWSAGVYTEAFF
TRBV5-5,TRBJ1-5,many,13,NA,TGTGCCAGCAGCTTGGTTCCCACAGGGCCCCAGCATTTT,CASSLVPTGPQHF
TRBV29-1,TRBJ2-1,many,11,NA,TGCAGCGACATTGCCTACAATGAGCAGTTCTTC,CSDIAYNEQFF
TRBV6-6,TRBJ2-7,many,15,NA,TGTGCCAGCAGTCTGACTGATACGAGCTCCTACGAGCAGTACTTC,CASSLTDTSSYEQYF
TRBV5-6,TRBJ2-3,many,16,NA,TGTGCCAGCAGTTTTTCCCGGGACCGATACACAGATACGCAGTATTTT,CASSFSRDRYTDTQYF